This T cell receptor beta chain appears in the sequencing data of a study of identical twins. Study-wide results and limits: Partly confounded zero-insertion analyses could result from invariant MAIT and iNKT cells.

Regarding this clonotype: What it recognizes is unknown.

cDNA molecules carried unique molecular identifiers, and template switching added a universal primer site. TCRdb recomputed calls from the 5' RACE reads with MiXCR, one row per CDR3 protein. Here the sample spans a few hundred thousand distinct CDR3 sequences, more than 9% being singletons. Germline loops: CDR1 SGHVS, CDR2 FQNEAQ. This CDR3 contains 18 residues. V lost 1 base to trimming and J lost 2 bases, with 19 bases between them. These data also featured in a second study, about yellow fever vaccine responses in identical twins. According to that study: Twins' vaccine T cell responses reportedly seemed partly convergent and partly personalized.

The clonotype was recovered from a woman younger than 30 in good health. The chain combines TRBV7-8 with TRBJ2-3; no clear D gene. Material: CD8+ T cells sorted from blood. Here the CDR3 reads CASSLVEVADGPTDTQYF. The CDR3 DNA reads TGTGCCAGCAGCTTAGTCGAAGTGGCGGACGGACCCACAGATACGCAGTATTTT.